This T cell receptor (beta chain) derives from a study of T cell changes during pregnancy in multiple sclerosis. The V segment lost 3 bases and the J segment 4 bases; nucleotides outside the gene matches: 13. Germline V CDR1 and CDR2: SGDLS, YYNGEE. The CDR3 has 19 residues. This table comes from immunoSEQ multiplex PCR, and its TCRdb copy is limited to in-frame clones, with some not included. Altogether 40,000 to 55,000 clones are present, approximately 92% being singletons, with the ten largest covering roughly 1.4%. The receptor comes from a female donor with multiple sclerosis, enrolled in a pregnancy study. The sample consisted of peripheral blood. The chain employs TRBV9 and TRBJ2-2; 12 bases line up with TRBD2. CDR3 nucleotides: TGTGCCAGCAGCGCCCCCGGGACTAGCGGGTTTGTTAGCACCGGGGAGCTGTTTTTT. Protein sequence: CASSAPGTSGFVSTGELFF.